Sequencing of this T cell receptor (beta chain) was carried out in a study of CD8+ T cells in alopecia areata. RNA extraction was followed by reverse transcription into cDNA, which acted as the sequencing template. The table came from immunoSEQ multiplex PCR; TCRdb's copy has only in-frame clones and leaves some out. The data hold hundreds of thousands of clones, with 58% observed a single time. Study observations and caveats: While tofacitinib was given, many expanded lesional clones persisted in scalp and blood. Whereas mice showed it more clearly, TCR sharing across patients was murkier, possibly because of HLA.

This clone was seen once. Its antigen is not known. Indicated treatment: oral pan-JAK inhibitor, 5-10 mg twice daily. Peripheral blood and lesional scalp punch biopsies came from alopecia areata patients. CD4+ and CD8+ T cells were sorted from PBMCs stained for CD3, CD4 and CD8. The germline V gene encodes CDR1 SGHTA and CDR2 FQGNSA. The germline V and J ends were trimmed by 4 bases and 0 bases, with 6 bases remaining between them. This CDR3 contains 14 residues. The genes are TRBV7-2 and TRBJ2-2; D call uncertain. This TCR derives from a human donor with alopecia areata. The input for sequencing was CD4+ T cells sorted from blood, taken at week 24, from a patient treated with tofacitinib. CDR3 nucleotide sequence: TGTGCCAGCAGCTCCACCTCGAACACCGGGGAGCTGTTTTTT. Translation gives CASSSTSNTGELFF.